Following are 8 T cell receptor beta chains from one sample sequenced in a study of STAT5B mutations in CD4+ large granular lymphocyte leukemia. Profiling relied on immunoSEQ multiplex PCR, and the TCRdb table lists in-frame clones only, not all of them. This repertoire shows roughly 34,000 clones, about four fifths found once; its top ten account for 4% to 4.5%. Sequencing used CD4+ T cells from blood buffy coats. Receptor source: a human donor in good health.

The chain carries TRBV19 and TRBJ1-3, with TRBD1 matching over 7 bases. V lost 10 bases and J lost 1; bases outside the gene matches: 4. The CDR3 spans 13 residues. CDR1 is LNHDA, CDR2 SQIVND, per germline (reference sequence). The CDR3 is CATRQGSGNTIYF. CDR3 nucleotide sequence: TGTGCCACCCGACAGGGTTCTGGAAACACCATATATTTT.

The rearrangement links TRBV4-2 to TRBJ2-3; weak D call: TRBD2 (5 bases). Germline V gene lookup returns CDR1 LGHNA and CDR2 YNFKEQ. This CDR3 contains 16 residues. The ends were cut back, 2 bases at V and 2 bases at J, with 14 bases in the middle. DNA of the CDR3: TGTGCCAGCAGCCAAAACTCAGCGGAACTCACAGATACGCAGTATTTT. This gives the protein CASSQNSAELTDTQYF.

The chain couples TRBV4-2 to TRBJ2-7; weak D call: TRBD2 (5 bases). Germline CDR1 and CDR2: LGHNA and YNFKEQ. The V end was cut by 1 base, the J end by 4 bases, with 8 bases between. The CDR3 is 13 amino acids. The CDR3 spells CASSQGGLYEQYF. The CDR3 bases are TGTGCCAGCAGCCAAGGAGGGCTTTACGAGCAGTACTTC.

This clone was observed a few times. V is TRBV5-4 and J is TRBJ2-7, with D tentatively TRBD1 (6 bases). V lost 0 bases, J lost 2 bases, and 9 bases lay in between. The CDR3 spans 14 residues. CDR1 is SGHNT and CDR2 is YYREEE in the germline V gene (reference sequence). CDR3 DNA: TGTGCCAGCAGCTTGGCCCACAGGGCCTACGAGCAGTACTTC. It translates to CASSLAHRAYEQYF.

This clone is a singleton in its sample. The genes are TRBV13 and TRBJ2-1, with D maybe TRBD2 (6 bases). Trimming left V 5 bases short and J 0 bases short, with 11 bases between. The CDR3 has 15 residues. The V gene's germline CDR1 is PRHDT and CDR2 FYEKMQ (reference sequence). Here the CDR3 DNA reads TGTGCCAGCAGCCTCCGGGACTTCTCCTACAATGAGCAGTTCTTC. Protein product: CASSLRDFSYNEQFF. The full variable domain, rest sourced from reference TRBV13 and TRBJ2-1, is AAGVIQSPRHLIKEKRETATLKCYPIPRHDTVYWYQQGPGQDPQFLISFYEKMQSDKGSIPDRFSAQQFSDYHSELNMSSLELGDSALYFCASSLRDFSYNEQFFGPGTRLTVL.

The genes are TRBV7-2 and TRBJ2-2; TRBD2 aligns across 8 bases. With 5 bases clipped from V and 7 bases from J, the junction kept 6 bases outside the gene matches. Germline loops: CDR1 SGHTA, CDR2 FQGNSA. The CDR3 covers 14 residues. CDR3 nucleotides: TGTGCCAGCAGCGTGGGACTAGAGGGCGGGGAGCTGTTTTTT. It specifies CASSVGLEGGELFF.

The chain links TRBV30 to TRBJ1-2; the D is unclear. Trimming removed 5 bases at V and 2 bases at J, with 12 bases between. The CDR3 is 13 amino acids. Germline loops: CDR1 GTSNPN, CDR2 SVGIG (reference sequence). CDR3 nucleotides: TGTGCCTGGTCTACCGGGGTAAACTATGGCTACACCTTC. Protein sequence: CAWSTGVNYGYTF.

The genes are TRBV6-6 and TRBJ2-1; no firm D call. CDR1 and CDR2 from the germline V gene are MNHNY and SVGAGI (reference sequence). The CDR3 runs 15 residues. Trimming removed 0 bases at V and 8 bases at J, with 14 bases between. The CDR3 coding sequence is TGTGCCAGCAGTTACTCGTCTGGCGTTAAGGATGAGCAGTTCTTC. It specifies CASSYSSGVKDEQFF.